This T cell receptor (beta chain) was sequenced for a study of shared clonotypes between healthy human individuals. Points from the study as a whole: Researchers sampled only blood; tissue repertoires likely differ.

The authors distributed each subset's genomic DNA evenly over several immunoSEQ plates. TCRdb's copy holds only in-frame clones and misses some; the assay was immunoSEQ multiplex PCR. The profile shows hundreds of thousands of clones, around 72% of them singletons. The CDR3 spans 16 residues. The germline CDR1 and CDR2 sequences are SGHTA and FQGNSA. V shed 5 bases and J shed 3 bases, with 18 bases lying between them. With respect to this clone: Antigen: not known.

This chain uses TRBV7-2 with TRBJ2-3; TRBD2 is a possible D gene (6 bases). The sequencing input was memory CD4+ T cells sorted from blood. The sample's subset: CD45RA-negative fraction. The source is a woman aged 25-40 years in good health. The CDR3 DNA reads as TGTGCCAGCAGCCAAAGACTAGTTAGTTGGACAGATACGCAGTATTTT. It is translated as CASSQRLVSWTDTQYF.